The present entry profiles one T cell receptor (beta chain) with its context. This specimen comes from a study of Graves' ophthalmopathy and Graves' hyperthyroidism. The TCR beta CDR3 regions underwent amplification from RNA transcripts. HTBI primers primed a first-round RT-PCR, and a second-round multiplex PCR followed. TCRdb reprocessed the multiplex PCR reads via MiXCR and lists one record per CDR3 protein. Here the sample spans about 740,000 distinct CDR3 sequences, 40% being singletons. The CDR3 has 12 residues. CDR1 is LNHNV, CDR2 YYDKDF, per germline (reference sequence). Trimming removed 11 bases at V and 4 bases at J, with 14 bases between. Ophthalmopathy was moderately-to-severely active, CAS at least 3, NOSPECS at least 4, lasting under 3 months.

The chain employs TRBV15 and TRBJ1-2; the D gene is possibly TRBD1 (6 bases). The TCR was taken from an adult man with Graves' ophthalmopathy. Sequencing was carried out using peripheral blood. CDR3: CAPPGQTYGYTF. Here the CDR3 DNA reads TGTGCCCCCCCGGGACAAACCTATGGCTACACCTTC.